This entry features one T cell receptor (beta chain) sequence. What it binds is not known. The entry originates in a study of cytomegalovirus exposure and HLA in healthy donors. Study summary: The approximately 120 validation repertoires matched the approximately 700 first-cohort repertoires in platform, a later analysis reported. General study results and limits: Later, an analysis found that TCR clusters from the first cohort tended to co-occur in the roughly 110 validation repertoires. Specific recognition of CMV antigens was confirmed in vitro for a few chains (all CMV-associated).

Sequencing was performed with immunoSEQ multiplex PCR; in TCRdb, only in-frame clones are kept and a portion is missing. The sample lists approximately 160,000 clones; around 90% were seen once. The CDR3 totals 15 residues. Trimming took 7 bases from V and 3 from J; bases not matched to a gene: 11. From germline, CDR1 is MNHNY and CDR2 SVGAGI (reference sequence). Donors came from a validation cohort of over a hundred subjects, distinct from the first 666-subject cohort. The source material was PBMCs. The chain uses TRBV6-6 and TRBJ1-2, with 7 bases aligning to TRBD1. This TCR was recovered from a woman aged 18-29 years in good health and CMV-seropositive. CDR3: CASTQGTALHYGYTF. DNA of the CDR3: TGTGCCAGCACCCAGGGGACAGCGCTCCACTATGGCTACACCTTC.